Following are 5 T cell receptor beta chains from one sample sequenced in a study of siplizumab effects on memory and regulatory T cells. Only in-frame clones appear in the TCRdb table, and some are missing; sequencing was by immunoSEQ multiplex PCR. This sample yields roughly 56,000 clones, of which 85% to 95% are seen a single time; roughly 38% belongs to the top ten. The specimen was CD8+ T cells sorted from blood. The receptors were gathered from a human donor in good health.

The chain recombines TRBV7-9 with TRBJ2-5; 7 bases are a match to TRBD2. The CDR3 extends over 17 amino acids. After removal of 3 bases from V and 5 bases from J, the junction contained 15 bases not matched to a gene. Germline loops: CDR1 SEHNR, CDR2 FQNEAQ (reference sequence). This chain's CDR3 is CASSFLLAGARMETQYF. CDR3 nucleotides: TGTGCCAGCAGCTTTCTTTTAGCGGGTGCGAGGATGGAGACCCAGTACTTC.

The chain uses TRBV5-6 and TRBJ2-5; a possible D gene is TRBD1 (6 bases). CDR1 SGHDT and CDR2 YYEEEE come from the germline V gene. The germline V and J ends were trimmed by 2 bases and 5 bases, with 10 bases remaining between them. The CDR3 loop spans 13 amino acids. The CDR3 reads CASSLTGTETQYF. In nucleotides, the CDR3 is TGTGCCAGCAGCTTAACAGGGACCGAGACCCAGTACTTC.

This clone was seen a single time. V usage is TRBV7-9 and J usage is TRBJ2-1; no firm D call. From germline, CDR1 is SEHNR and CDR2 FQNEAQ (reference sequence). Trimming removed 3 bases from V and 8 bases from J, with 8 bases in between. The CDR3 covers 12 residues. DNA of the CDR3: TGTGCCAGCAGCTTTCCAACGGATGAGCAGTTCTTC. Its protein is CASSFPTDEQFF.

The V call is TRBV25-1, the J call TRBJ1-1, with a tentative D call TRBD1 (5 bases). The CDR3 has 13 amino acids. The V gene lost 5 bases and the J gene lost 4 bases, with 11 bases spanning the gap. The V gene's germline CDR1 is MGHDK and CDR2 SYGVNS. CDR3 protein: CASSLRGGTEAFF. CDR3 nucleotide sequence: TGTGCCAGCAGTCTCCGGGGGGGCACTGAAGCTTTCTTT.

The V and J genes are TRBV7-9 and TRBJ2-1; D unresolved. This CDR3 comprises 8 residues. V was pared by 11 bases and J by 7 bases, with 3 bases between. The germline CDR1 and CDR2 sequences are SEHNR and FQNEAQ (reference sequence). In DNA, the CDR3 is TGTGCCGGGAATGAGCAGTTCTTC. It specifies CAGNEQFF.